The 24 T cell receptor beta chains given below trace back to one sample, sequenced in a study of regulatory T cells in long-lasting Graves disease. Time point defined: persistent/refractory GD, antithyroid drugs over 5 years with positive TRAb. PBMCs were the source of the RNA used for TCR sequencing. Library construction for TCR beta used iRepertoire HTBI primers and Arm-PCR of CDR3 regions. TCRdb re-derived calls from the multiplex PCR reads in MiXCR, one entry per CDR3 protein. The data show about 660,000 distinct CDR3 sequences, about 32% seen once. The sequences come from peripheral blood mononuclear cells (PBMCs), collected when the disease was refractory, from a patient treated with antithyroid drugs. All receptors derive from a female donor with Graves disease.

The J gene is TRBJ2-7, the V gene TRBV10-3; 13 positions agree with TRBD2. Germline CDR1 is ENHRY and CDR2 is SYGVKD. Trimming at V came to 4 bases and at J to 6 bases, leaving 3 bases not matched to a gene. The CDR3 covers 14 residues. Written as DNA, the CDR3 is TGTGCCATCAGTGGTACTAGCGGGAGGGGCGAGCAGTACTTC. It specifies CAISGTSGRGEQYF.

CDR3 sequence: CASLGQGEYGYTF. The CDR3 bases are TGTGCCAGTCTAGGACAGGGCGAATATGGCTACACCTTC. The rearrangement joins TRBV28 to TRBJ1-2; 8 bases agree with TRBD1. Germline V gene sequence: CDR1 MDHEN, CDR2 SYDVKM. The CDR3 contains 13 residues. The junction had 8 bases not matched to a gene; V was cut back by 9 bases and J by 5 bases.

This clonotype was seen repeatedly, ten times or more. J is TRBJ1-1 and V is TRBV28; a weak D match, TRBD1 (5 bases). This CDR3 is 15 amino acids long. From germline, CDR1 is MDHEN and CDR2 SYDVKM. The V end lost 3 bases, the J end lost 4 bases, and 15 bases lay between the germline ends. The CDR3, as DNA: TGTGCCAGCAGTTTCGACTTAAATGGGGGCACTGAAGCTTTCTTT. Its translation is CASSFDLNGGTEAFF. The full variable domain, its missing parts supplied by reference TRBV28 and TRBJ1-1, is DVKVTQSSRYLVKRTGEKVFLECVQDMDHENMFWYRQDPGLGLRLIYFSYDVKMKEKGDIPEGYSVSREKKERFSLILESASTNQTSMYLCASSFDLNGGTEAFFGQGTRLTVV.

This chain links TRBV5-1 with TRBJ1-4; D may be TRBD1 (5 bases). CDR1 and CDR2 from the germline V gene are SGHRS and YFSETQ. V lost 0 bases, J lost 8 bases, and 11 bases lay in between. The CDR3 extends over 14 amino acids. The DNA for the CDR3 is TGCGCCAGCAGCTTGGACAGGCAAGCAGAAAAACTGTTTTTT. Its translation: CASSLDRQAEKLFF.

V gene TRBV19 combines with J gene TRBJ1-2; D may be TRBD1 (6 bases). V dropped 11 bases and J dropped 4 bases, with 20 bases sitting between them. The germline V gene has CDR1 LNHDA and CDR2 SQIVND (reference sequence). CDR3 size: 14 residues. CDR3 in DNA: TGTGCCTCAGTACTCCGGTCGACAGGCTATGGCTACACCTTC. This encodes CASVLRSTGYGYTF.

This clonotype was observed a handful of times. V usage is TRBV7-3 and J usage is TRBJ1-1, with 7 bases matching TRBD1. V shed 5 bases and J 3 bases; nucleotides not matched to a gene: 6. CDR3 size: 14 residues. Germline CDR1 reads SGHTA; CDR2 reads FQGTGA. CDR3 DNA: TGTGCCAGCAGCCCGACAGGGTTCGACACTGAAGCTTTCTTT. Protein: CASSPTGFDTEAFF.

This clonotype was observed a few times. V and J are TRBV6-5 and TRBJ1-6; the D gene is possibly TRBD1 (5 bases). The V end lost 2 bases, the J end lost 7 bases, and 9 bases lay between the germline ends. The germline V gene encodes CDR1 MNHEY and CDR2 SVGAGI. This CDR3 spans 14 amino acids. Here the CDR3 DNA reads TGTGCCAGCAGTTACGGGGGTGGCAATTCACCCCTCCACTTT. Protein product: CASSYGGGNSPLHF.

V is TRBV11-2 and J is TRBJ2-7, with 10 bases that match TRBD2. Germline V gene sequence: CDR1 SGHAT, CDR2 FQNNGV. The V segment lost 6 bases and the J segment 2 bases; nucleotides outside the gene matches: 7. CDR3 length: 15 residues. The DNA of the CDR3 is TGTGCCAGCAGACGGAGCGGGAGGGCCGCCTACGAGCAGTACTTC. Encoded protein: CASRRSGRAAYEQYF. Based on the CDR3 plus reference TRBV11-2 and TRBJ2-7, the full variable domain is EAGVAQSPRYKIIEKRQSVAFWCNPISGHATLYWYQQILGQGPKLLIQFQNNGVVDDSQLPKDRFSAERLKGVDSTLKIQPAKLEDSAVYLCASRRSGRAAYEQYFGPGTRLTVT.

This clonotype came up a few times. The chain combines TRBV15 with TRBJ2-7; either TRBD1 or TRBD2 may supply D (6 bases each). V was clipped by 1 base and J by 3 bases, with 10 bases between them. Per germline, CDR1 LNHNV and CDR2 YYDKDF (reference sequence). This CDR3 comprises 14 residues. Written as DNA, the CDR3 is TGTGCCACCAGCAGAGTCGGGGGCCACTACGAGCAGTACTTC. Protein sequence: CATSRVGGHYEQYF.

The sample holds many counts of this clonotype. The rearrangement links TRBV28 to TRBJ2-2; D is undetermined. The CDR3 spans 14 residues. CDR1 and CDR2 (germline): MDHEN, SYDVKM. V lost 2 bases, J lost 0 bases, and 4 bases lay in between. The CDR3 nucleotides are TGTGCCAGCAGTTTAGGGACGAACACCGGGGAGCTGTTTTTT. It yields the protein CASSLGTNTGELFF. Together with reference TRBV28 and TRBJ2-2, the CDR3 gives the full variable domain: DVKVTQSSRYLVKRTGEKVFLECVQDMDHENMFWYRQDPGLGLRLIYFSYDVKMKEKGDIPEGYSVSREKKERFSLILESASTNQTSMYLCASSLGTNTGELFFGEGSRLTVL.

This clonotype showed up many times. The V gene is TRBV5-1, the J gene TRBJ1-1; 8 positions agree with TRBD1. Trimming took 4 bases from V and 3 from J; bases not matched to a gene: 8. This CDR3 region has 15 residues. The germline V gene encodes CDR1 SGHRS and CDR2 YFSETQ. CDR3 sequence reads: CASSAGQGADTEAFF. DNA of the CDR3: TGCGCCAGCAGCGCCGGACAGGGTGCGGACACTGAAGCTTTCTTT. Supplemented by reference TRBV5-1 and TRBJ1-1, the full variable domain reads KAGVTQTPRYLIKTRGQQVTLSCSPISGHRSVSWYQQTPGQGLQFLFEYFSETQRNKGNFPGRFSGRQFSNSRSEMNVSTLELGDSALYLCASSAGQGADTEAFFGQGTRLTVV.

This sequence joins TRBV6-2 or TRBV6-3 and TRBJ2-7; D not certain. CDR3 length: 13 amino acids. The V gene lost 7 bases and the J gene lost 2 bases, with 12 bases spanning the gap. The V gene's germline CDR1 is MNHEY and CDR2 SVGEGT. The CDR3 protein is CASIPTNTYEQYF. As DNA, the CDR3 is TGTGCCAGCATCCCTACCAATACCTACGAGCAGTACTTC.

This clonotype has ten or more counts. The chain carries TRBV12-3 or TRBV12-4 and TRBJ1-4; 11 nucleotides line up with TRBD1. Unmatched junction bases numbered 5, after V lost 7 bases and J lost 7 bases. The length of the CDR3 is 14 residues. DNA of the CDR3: TGTGCCAGCACCCTGGACAGGGGGCTTGAAAAACTGTTTTTT. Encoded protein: CASTLDRGLEKLFF.

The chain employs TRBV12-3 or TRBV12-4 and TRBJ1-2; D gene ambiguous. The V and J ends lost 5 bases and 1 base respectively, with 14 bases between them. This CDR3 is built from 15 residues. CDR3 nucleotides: TGTGCCAGCAGTCAATACGTGGGTTATAACTATGGCTACACCTTC. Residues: CASSQYVGYNYGYTF.

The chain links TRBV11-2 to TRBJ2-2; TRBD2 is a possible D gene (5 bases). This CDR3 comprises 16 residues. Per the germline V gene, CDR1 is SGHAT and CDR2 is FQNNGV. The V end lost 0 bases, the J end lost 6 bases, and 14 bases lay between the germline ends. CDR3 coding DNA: TGTGCCAGCAGCTTAGATCTAGCCCTAGCTGCCGGGGAGCTGTTTTTT. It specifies CASSLDLALAAGELFF.

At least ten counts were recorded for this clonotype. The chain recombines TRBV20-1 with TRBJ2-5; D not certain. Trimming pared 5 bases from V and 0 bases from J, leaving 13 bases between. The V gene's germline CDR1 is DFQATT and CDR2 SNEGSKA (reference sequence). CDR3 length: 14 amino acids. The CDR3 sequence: CSAVDGIDQETQYF. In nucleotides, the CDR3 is TGCAGTGCTGTCGACGGAATTGACCAAGAGACCCAGTACTTC.

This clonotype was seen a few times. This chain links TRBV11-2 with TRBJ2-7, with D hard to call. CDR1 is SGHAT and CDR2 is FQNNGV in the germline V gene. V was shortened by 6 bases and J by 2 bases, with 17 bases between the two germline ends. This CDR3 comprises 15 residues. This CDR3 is CASRPPNTETYEQYF. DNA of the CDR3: TGTGCCAGCAGACCACCTAATACAGAGACCTACGAGCAGTACTTC.

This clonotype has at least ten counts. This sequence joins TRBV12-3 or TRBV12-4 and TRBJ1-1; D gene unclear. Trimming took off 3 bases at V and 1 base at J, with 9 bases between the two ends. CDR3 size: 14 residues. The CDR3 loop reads CASSFLLSNTEAFF. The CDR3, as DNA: TGTGCCAGCAGTTTCCTCCTCTCGAACACTGAAGCTTTCTTT.

In DNA, the CDR3 is TGTGCCAGCAGCTTGGGGCAGTTCCCGTCTAGCAATCAGCCCCAGCATTTT. It codes for CASSLGQFPSSNQPQHF. This chain joins TRBV5-6 and TRBJ1-5; D remains ambiguous. The CDR3 contains 17 residues. Per germline, CDR1 SGHDT and CDR2 YYEEEE. Trimming shortened V by 0 bases and J by 0 bases, and 13 bases separated the two germline ends. Together with reference TRBV5-6 and TRBJ1-5, the CDR3 gives the full variable domain: DAGVTQSPTHLIKTRGQQVTLRCSPKSGHDTVSWYQQALGQGPQFIFQYYEEEERQRGNFPDRFSGHQFPNYSSELNVNALLLGDSALYLCASSLGQFPSSNQPQHFGDGTRLSIL.

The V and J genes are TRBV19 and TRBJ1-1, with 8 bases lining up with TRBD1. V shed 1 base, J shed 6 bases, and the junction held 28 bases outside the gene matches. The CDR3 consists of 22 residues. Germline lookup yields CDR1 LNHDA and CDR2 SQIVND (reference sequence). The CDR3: CASSIGFGRGHRVLEHWAEAFF. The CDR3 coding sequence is TGTGCCAGTAGTATAGGTTTTGGCAGGGGGCACAGGGTTCTAGAACACTGGGCTGAAGCTTTCTTT. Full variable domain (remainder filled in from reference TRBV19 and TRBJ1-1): DGGITQSPKYLFRKEGQNVTLSCEQNLNHDAMYWYRQDPGQGLRLIYYSQIVNDFQKGDIAEGYSVSREKKESFPLTVTSAQKNPTAFYLCASSIGFGRGHRVLEHWAEAFFGQGTRLTVV.

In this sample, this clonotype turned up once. The chain's CDR3 is CAISAQLAGLSTDTQYF. CDR3 bases: TGTGCCATCAGTGCCCAACTAGCGGGGCTTAGCACAGATACGCAGTATTTT. V is TRBV10-3 and J is TRBJ2-3; 10 bases agree with TRBD2. The V segment lost 4 bases and the J segment 0 bases; nucleotides outside the gene matches: 7. The CDR3 is 17 residues long. From germline, CDR1 is ENHRY and CDR2 SYGVKD.

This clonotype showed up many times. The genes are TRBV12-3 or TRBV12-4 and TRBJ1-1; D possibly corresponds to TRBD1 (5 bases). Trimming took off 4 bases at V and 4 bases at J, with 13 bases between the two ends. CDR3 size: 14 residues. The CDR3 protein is CASSWDPRSTEAFF. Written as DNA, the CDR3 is TGTGCCAGCAGTTGGGACCCGAGAAGCACTGAAGCTTTCTTT.

The CDR3 sequence: CASSDHIATGTLNTEAFF. CDR3 in DNA: TGTGCCAGCAGCGACCATATCGCGACCGGGACACTGAACACTGAAGCTTTCTTT. This sequence joins TRBV7-6 and TRBJ1-1; a possible D gene is TRBD1 (6 bases). The CDR3 covers 18 residues. V shed 5 bases and J shed 0 bases, with 22 bases lying between them. Germline CDR1 reads SGHVS; CDR2 reads FNYEAQ.

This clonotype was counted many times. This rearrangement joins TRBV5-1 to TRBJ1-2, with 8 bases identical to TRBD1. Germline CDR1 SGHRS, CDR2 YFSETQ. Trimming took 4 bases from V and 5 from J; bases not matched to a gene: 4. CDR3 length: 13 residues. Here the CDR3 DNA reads TGCGCCAGCAGCCTGGACAGGGCATATGGCTACACCTTC. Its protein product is CASSLDRAYGYTF.